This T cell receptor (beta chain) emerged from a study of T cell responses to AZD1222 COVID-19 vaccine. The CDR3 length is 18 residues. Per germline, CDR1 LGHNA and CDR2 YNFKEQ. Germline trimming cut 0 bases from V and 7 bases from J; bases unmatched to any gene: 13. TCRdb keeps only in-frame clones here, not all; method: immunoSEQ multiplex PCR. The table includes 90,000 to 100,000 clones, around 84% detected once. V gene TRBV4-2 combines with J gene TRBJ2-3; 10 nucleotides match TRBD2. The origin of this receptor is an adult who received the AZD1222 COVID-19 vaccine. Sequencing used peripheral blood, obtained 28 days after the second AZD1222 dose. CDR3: CASSQDPSASGSLNTQYF. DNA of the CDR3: TGTGCCAGCAGCCAAGATCCCTCCGCTAGCGGGAGTCTCAATACGCAGTATTTT.